Each of the 23 T cell receptor beta chains below was sequenced from the same sample in a study of monozygotic twins with inflammatory bowel disease. TCRdb re-called the 5' RACE reads; one entry per CDR3 protein, DNA not given. Its clone listing holds 300,000 to 350,000 distinct CDR3 sequences. Sequenced: blood. These receptors were obtained from a human donor with ulcerative colitis or Crohn's disease, or a healthy co-twin of an affected twin (not recorded which).

This rearrangement joins TRBV12-3 or TRBV12-4 to TRBJ2-2; TCRdb's D call of TRBD1 is untestable without DNA. This CDR3 comprises 15 residues. CDR3: CASSRPRASTGELFF.

The chain uses TRBV2 and TRBJ2-1; TCRdb returns TRBD1, unconfirmable since there is no DNA. CDR1 is SNHLY, CDR2 FYNNEI, per germline. This CDR3 has 19 amino acids. This CDR3 is CASSFLGGSGEVFYNEQFF.

This chain links TRBV7-2 with TRBJ2-5; TCRdb's assignment of TRBD1 cannot be checked, as there is no DNA. This CDR3 is 17 amino acids long. Germline V gene sequence: CDR1 SGHTA, CDR2 FQGNSA. CDR3 in amino acids: CASSLGVRQSRQETQYF. The full variable domain, with the rest looked up from reference TRBV7-2 and TRBJ2-5, is GAGVSQSPSNKVTEKGKDVELRCDPISGHTALYWYRQSLGQGLEFLIYFQGNSAPDKSGLPSDRFSAERTGGSVSTLTIQRTQQEDSAVYLCASSLGVRQSRQETQYFGPGTRLLVL.

This chain links TRBV30 with TRBJ1-1. The CDR3 totals 14 residues. Germline values: CDR1 GTSNPN, CDR2 SVGIG (reference sequence). CDR3 in amino acids: CAWTILGVNTEAFF.

CDR3 protein: CASSSPIFEQFF. The chain has TRBV7-8 and TRBJ2-1. The CDR3 length is 12 residues. Germline lookup yields CDR1 SGHVS and CDR2 FQNEAQ.

This chain connects TRBV7-2 to TRBJ2-3; TCRdb picks TRBD2, but there is no DNA to check that call. The CDR3 extends over 15 amino acids. Germline V gene sequence: CDR1 SGHTA, CDR2 FQGNSA. The CDR3 is CASSLGDYNTDTQYF. Full variable domain (missing parts from reference TRBV7-2 and TRBJ2-3): GAGVSQSPSNKVTEKGKDVELRCDPISGHTALYWYRQSLGQGLEFLIYFQGNSAPDKSGLPSDRFSAERTGGSVSTLTIQRTQQEDSAVYLCASSLGDYNTDTQYFGPGTRLTVL.

V and J are TRBV5-1 and TRBJ2-1. This CDR3 contains 14 residues. CDR1 is SGHRS, CDR2 YFSETQ, per germline. The CDR3 sequence: CASSPPASYNEQFF.

This chain uses TRBV28 with TRBJ2-2; TCRdb lists TRBD1, though no DNA is available to test this call. The CDR3 extends over 15 amino acids. CDR1 and CDR2 from the germline V gene are MDHEN and SYDVKM. CDR3 residues: CASSARIPRVGELFF.

This chain connects TRBV28 to TRBJ2-1; the TCRdb D gene call, TRBD1, has no DNA to confirm it. Per germline, CDR1 MDHEN and CDR2 SYDVKM. The CDR3 runs to 15 residues. The CDR3 here is CASSFDRGRNNEQFF.

The rearrangement uses TRBV20-1 and TRBJ2-7; TCRdb names TRBD2, which stays unverified in the absence of DNA. The CDR3 extends over 15 amino acids. CDR1 DFQATT and CDR2 SNEGSKA come from the germline V gene (reference sequence). The CDR3: CSASSADRALYEQYF.

The rearrangement uses TRBV28 and TRBJ2-4; TCRdb outputs TRBD1, but without DNA this stays unchecked. Per the germline V gene, CDR1 is MDHEN and CDR2 is SYDVKM. The CDR3 is made up of 15 amino acids. The CDR3 region is CASSSPTGGKNIQYF.

The chain couples TRBV7-2 to TRBJ2-7. Germline lookup yields CDR1 SGHTA and CDR2 FQGNSA. The CDR3 contains 11 residues. This chain's CDR3 is CASSPKYEQYF.

The chain recombines TRBV28 with TRBJ2-1; TCRdb picks TRBD1, but there is no DNA to check that call. CDR1 and CDR2 (germline): MDHEN, SYDVKM. CDR3 length: 15 amino acids. The CDR3 region is CASSLDGAVANEQFF.

The genes are TRBV20-1 and TRBJ2-1; lacking DNA, the TRBD2 call made by TCRdb goes unchecked. Germline loops: CDR1 DFQATT, CDR2 SNEGSKA (reference sequence). The CDR3 extends over 18 amino acids. CDR3 in amino acids: CSAAALMWGGAAHNEQFF.

This sequence joins TRBV20-1 and TRBJ2-5; TCRdb indicates TRBD2, and absent DNA this call remains unverified. The CDR3 is made up of 15 amino acids. Germline-derived CDR1 and CDR2 are DFQATT and SNEGSKA (reference sequence). Here the CDR3 reads CSAGIWASLRETQYF.

The chain joins TRBV7-9 to TRBJ2-1; as DNA is missing, the TRBD1 call by TCRdb cannot be tested. Germline-derived CDR1 and CDR2 are SEHNR and FQNEAQ (reference sequence). CDR3 length: 15 amino acids. The CDR3 region is CASSLGRGALNEQFF. Filled out from reference TRBV7-9 and TRBJ2-1, the complete variable domain reads DTGVSQNPRHKITKRGQNVTFRCDPISEHNRLYWYRQTLGQGPEFLTYFQNEAQLEKSRLLSDRFSAERPKGSFSTLEIQRTEQGDSAMYLCASSLGRGALNEQFFGPGTRLTVL.

The chain employs TRBV12-3 or TRBV12-4 and TRBJ1-1; TCRdb gives TRBD1 as the D gene, but with no DNA this cannot be confirmed. The CDR3 extends over 15 amino acids. The CDR3: CASSLGGGRDTEAFF.

The chain uses TRBV5-4 and TRBJ2-1; TCRdb's D call, TRBD1, is unchecked because there is no DNA. Germline V gives CDR1 SGHNT, CDR2 YYREEE (reference sequence). The CDR3 loop spans 16 amino acids. CDR3 in amino acids: CASYTWTHRAYNEQFF. Full variable domain (missing parts from reference TRBV5-4 and TRBJ2-1): ETGVTQSPTHLIKTRGQQVTLRCSSQSGHNTVSWYQQALGQGPQFIFQYYREEENGRGNFPPRFSGLQFPNYSSELNVNALELDDSALYLCASYTWTHRAYNEQFFGPGTRLTVL.

The chain joins TRBV6-1 to TRBJ1-1; the D call from TCRdb, TRBD1, cannot be confirmed without DNA. The CDR3 covers 14 residues. The germline V gene encodes CDR1 MNHNS and CDR2 SASEGT. CDR3 loop: CASRGGRGDTEAFF.

The chain recombines TRBV4-3 with TRBJ2-7; the D call of TRBD1 rests on TCRdb alone, since no DNA is present to check it. CDR1 is LGHNA, CDR2 YSLEER, per germline. The CDR3 spans 14 residues. The CDR3 spells CASSQDLDSYEQYF.

This chain joins TRBV27 and TRBJ2-5; TCRdb's D gene call, TRBD1, goes unchecked for lack of DNA. Germline-derived CDR1 and CDR2 are MNHEY and SMNVEV (reference sequence). The CDR3 has 16 amino acids. The CDR3: CASSTPGQGAGETQYF.

The chain links TRBV5-1 to TRBJ2-3; TCRdb reports TRBD2, a call that lacks DNA to check it against. Germline V gene data show CDR1 as SGHRS and CDR2 as YFSETQ. The CDR3 spans 16 residues. The chain's CDR3 is CASGVGTSGSTDTQYF.

J is TRBJ1-1 and V is TRBV12-3 or TRBV12-4. This CDR3 is 15 amino acids long. CDR3 sequence reads: CASSLGEGGPTEAFF.